The 23 T cell receptor beta chains given below trace back to one sample, sequenced in a study of technical replicates of blood from a handful of donors. Generated by immunoSEQ multiplex PCR, the TCRdb table keeps only in-frame clones and is missing some. This table has tens of thousands of clones, about 83% appearing once. The source material was PBMCs. The receptors were gathered from a human donor in good health. Some clones in this sample may be carry-over from other donors' samples.

The chain recombines TRBV5-1 with TRBJ2-1; a weak D match, TRBD2 (7 bases). Germline assignment: CDR1 SGHRS and CDR2 YFSETQ. CDR3 length: 14 amino acids. Trimming left V 4 bases short and J 6 bases short, with 14 bases between. CDR3 nucleotide sequence: TGCGCCAGCAGCAAGGGGGGGGCCTCCAATGAGCAGTTCTTC. Amino acids: CASSKGGASNEQFF.

This clone has ten or more counts. J is TRBJ1-3 and V is TRBV19, with 7 bases fitting TRBD1. This CDR3 spans 16 amino acids. CDR1 is LNHDA, CDR2 SQIVND, per germline (reference sequence). V dropped 6 bases and J dropped 0; count of bases not matched to a gene: 8. The CDR3 sequence: CASSLDRVPSGNTIYF. The CDR3 DNA sequence: TGTGCCAGTAGCCTCGACAGGGTCCCCTCTGGAAACACCATATATTTT.

J is TRBJ1-1 and V is TRBV19; 7 nucleotides agree with TRBD1. Trimming cost V 9 bases and J 0 bases; bases outside gene matches: 10. CDR3 length: 15 residues. Germline CDR1 reads LNHDA; CDR2 reads SQIVND (reference sequence). As DNA, the CDR3 is TGTGCCAGCGACAAGACAGGGTCCATGAACACTGAAGCTTTCTTT. Its protein is CASDKTGSMNTEAFF.

The CDR3 region is CASSQSTGGAEAFF. CDR3 nucleotides: TGTGCCAGCAGCCAATCTACAGGGGGCGCTGAAGCTTTCTTT. The chain links TRBV4-2 to TRBJ1-1; 9 positions agree with TRBD1. The V gene end was trimmed by 2 bases and the J gene end by 6 bases; junction bases not matched to a gene: 4. The CDR3 extends over 14 amino acids. Germline loops: CDR1 LGHNA, CDR2 YNFKEQ.

V is TRBV2 and J is TRBJ2-1, with 8 bases aligning to TRBD1. J lost 4 bases, V lost 2 bases, and 16 bases had no gene match. This CDR3 contains 19 residues. Germline-derived CDR1 and CDR2 are SNHLY and FYNNEI. CDR3 residues: CASSENPQGYRGIYNEQFF. The CDR3 DNA reads as TGTGCCAGCAGTGAAAACCCCCAGGGCTACAGGGGGATATACAATGAGCAGTTCTTC.

This clone was counted only a few times. The chain combines TRBV2 with TRBJ2-2; tentatively, D is TRBD2 (5 bases). From germline, CDR1 is SNHLY and CDR2 FYNNEI. This CDR3 has 15 amino acids. Trimming pared 2 bases from V and 6 bases from J, leaving 13 bases between. The CDR3 nucleotides read TGTGCCAGCAGTGAAAATGTCCCCGGGGCCGGGGAGCTGTTTTTT. Protein: CASSENVPGAGELFF.

The chain recombines TRBV11-3 with TRBJ2-7, with 7 bases lining up with TRBD1. V trimming: 5 bases; J trimming: 7 bases; junction bases outside the gene matches: 8. Germline CDR1 SGHNT, CDR2 YENEEA. This CDR3 region has 13 residues. This CDR3 reads CASSGRDSHEQYF. The CDR3 DNA follows: TGTGCCAGCAGCGGCCGGGACAGTCATGAGCAGTACTTC. The entire variable domain, with the rest obtained from reference TRBV11-3 and TRBJ2-7, is as follows: EAGVVQSPRYKIIEKKQPVAFWCNPISGHNTLYWYLQNLGQGPELLIRYENEEAVDDSQLPKDRFSAERLKGVDSTLKIQPAELGDSAVYLCASSGRDSHEQYFGPGTRLTVT.

The chain couples TRBV25-1 to TRBJ1-5; D gene ambiguous. The length of the CDR3 is 15 residues. CDR1 is MGHDK, CDR2 SYGVNS, per germline. Trimming left V 5 bases short and J 0 bases short, with 11 bases between. CDR3 nucleotide sequence: TGTGCCAGCAGTTCCTGGGGAGATAGCAATCAGCCCCAGCATTTT. Protein sequence: CASSSWGDSNQPQHF.

This chain uses TRBV18 with TRBJ2-1, with D hard to call. The CDR3 has 19 residues. Germline V gene lookup returns CDR1 KGHSH and CDR2 LQKENI. Trimming took 3 bases from V and 0 from J, leaving 21 bases between them. As DNA, the CDR3 is TGTGCCAGCTCACCTCTCCAGTATTCCCTCCCTTCCTCCTACAATGAGCAGTTCTTC. Protein: CASSPLQYSLPSSYNEQFF.

CDR3 region: CASSLYAGQYNEQFF. In DNA, the CDR3 is TGCGCCAGCAGCCTATATGCGGGACAGTACAATGAGCAGTTCTTC. This sequence joins TRBV4-3 and TRBJ2-1, with TRBD1 as a possible D gene (7 bases). The CDR3 is made up of 15 amino acids. V gave up 4 bases and J gave up 4 bases, with 14 bases separating them. From germline, CDR1 is LGHNA and CDR2 YSLEER.

The rearrangement uses TRBV7-9 and TRBJ2-7; TRBD2 aligns across 12 bases. V shed 1 base and J 6 bases; nucleotides not matched to a gene: 13. Germline values: CDR1 SEHNR, CDR2 FQNEAQ (reference sequence). This CDR3 region has 18 residues. CDR3 nucleotides: TGTGCCAGCAGCTTAGAGGGGATGACTAGCGGGAGCCAGCGCGAGCAGTACTTC. Encoded protein: CASSLEGMTSGSQREQYF.

This chain connects TRBV10-3 to TRBJ2-5, with 13 nucleotides matching TRBD2. Per the germline V gene, CDR1 is ENHRY and CDR2 is SYGVKD. The V segment lost 3 bases and the J segment 5 bases; nucleotides outside the gene matches: 6. The CDR3 runs 16 residues. This CDR3 is CAISDYGTSGTETQYF. CDR3 coding DNA: TGTGCCATCAGTGACTACGGGACTAGCGGGACTGAGACCCAGTACTTC.

V and J are TRBV9 and TRBJ2-1; 9 bases match TRBD2. This CDR3 is built from 15 residues. Losses at the gene ends were 0 bases for V and 6 bases for J; bases not matched to a gene: 4. Per germline, CDR1 SGDLS and CDR2 YYNGEE. CDR3 sequence reads: CASSVGGTSFNEQFF. CDR3 in DNA: TGTGCCAGCAGCGTAGGAGGGACTAGCTTCAATGAGCAGTTCTTC.

The chain carries TRBV6-5 and TRBJ1-4, with TRBD1 as a possible D gene (5 bases). Germline V gene sequence: CDR1 MNHEY, CDR2 SVGAGI. The V gene lost 2 bases and the J gene lost 7 bases, with 11 bases spanning the gap. The CDR3 runs 14 residues. For the CDR3, the DNA is TGTGCCAGCAGTTACCAGCAGGGAGGTGAAAAACTGTTTTTT. Translating gives CASSYQQGGEKLFF.

This chain connects TRBV2 to TRBJ1-1; weak D call: TRBD1 (6 bases). Trimming took 8 bases from V and 5 from J, leaving 12 bases between them. Germline V lookup: CDR1 SNHLY, CDR2 FYNNEI. The CDR3 runs 12 residues. The DNA of the CDR3 is TGTGCCAGCGGTCCCAGGGGAACTGAAGCTTTCTTT. This gives the protein CASGPRGTEAFF.

This chain connects TRBV4-1 to TRBJ2-1, with 12 positions matching TRBD2. The CDR3 is 16 residues long. The V segment lost 2 bases and the J segment 7 bases; nucleotides outside the gene matches: 6. The germline gives CDR1 MGHRA, CDR2 YSYEKL. CDR3 DNA sequence: TGCGCCAGCAGCCAATCTAGCGGGGGGGCCTCGAATGAGCAGTTCTTC. Translated: CASSQSSGGASNEQFF.

This chain connects TRBV4-1 to TRBJ2-7, with TRBD1 matching over 10 bases. V lost 3 bases to trimming and J lost 4 bases; unmatched junction nucleotides: 6. The CDR3 runs 15 residues. CDR1 MGHRA and CDR2 YSYEKL come from the germline V gene. The CDR3 reads CASSHPGTGVYEQYF. CDR3 DNA sequence: TGCGCCAGCAGCCACCCCGGGACAGGGGTATACGAGCAGTACTTC.

The V and J genes are TRBV5-4 and TRBJ2-3; 10 nucleotides line up with TRBD2. The CDR3 totals 15 residues. CDR1 SGHNT and CDR2 YYREEE come from the germline V gene (reference sequence). J was trimmed by 3 bases and V by 4 bases; bases with no gene match: 5. CDR3 region: CASSPGLAPTDTQYF. In nucleotides, the CDR3 is TGTGCCAGCAGCCCGGGACTAGCGCCAACAGATACGCAGTATTTT.

The chain uses TRBV5-1 and TRBJ1-6; 9 nucleotides agree with TRBD1. Germline values: CDR1 SGHRS, CDR2 YFSETQ. This CDR3 region has 16 residues. After removal of 3 bases from V and 3 bases from J, the junction contained 4 bases not matched to a gene. This CDR3 reads CASSSGTGSYNSPLHF. Here the CDR3 DNA reads TGCGCCAGCAGCTCCGGGACAGGGAGCTATAATTCACCCCTCCACTTT.

This chain uses TRBV4-3 with TRBJ1-2; TRBD1 matches 7 bases. Germline V CDR1 and CDR2: LGHNA, YSLEER. This CDR3 has 15 residues. After removal of 3 bases from V and 2 bases from J, the junction contained 6 bases not matched to a gene. CDR3 coding DNA: TGCGCCAGCAGCCATGACCGGACAGGCAACTATGGCTACACCTTC. Protein sequence: CASSHDRTGNYGYTF.

The V gene is TRBV11-2, the J gene TRBJ1-2; TRBD1 might be the D (5 bases). Trimming took 5 bases from V and 7 from J, leaving 14 bases between them. The CDR3 consists of 13 residues. Per germline, CDR1 SGHAT and CDR2 FQNNGV. CDR3 sequence: CASSPDRRGGYTF. For the CDR3, the DNA is TGTGCCAGCAGCCCAGACAGAAGAGGTGGCTACACCTTC.

The chain links TRBV19 to TRBJ1-4; possibly TRBD1 for D (6 bases). Trimming removed 7 bases at V and 8 bases at J, with 20 bases between. Germline V gene lookup returns CDR1 LNHDA and CDR2 SQIVND (reference sequence). This CDR3 is built from 15 residues. The CDR3 nucleotides are TGTGCCAGTATTCACCGCCTGGGGGGGCGGGAAAAACTGTTTTTT. The encoded protein is CASIHRLGGREKLFF.

This chain uses TRBV10-3 with TRBJ1-2; TRBD1 aligns across 7 bases. The trim removed 6 bases at V and 8 bases at J, leaving 15 bases unmatched. CDR1 is ENHRY, CDR2 SYGVKD, per germline. The CDR3 consists of 15 residues. CDR3 sequence: CAIRDSGSTGVGYTF. The CDR3 bases are TGTGCCATCAGGGACTCGGGGTCCACAGGGGTCGGCTACACCTTC.